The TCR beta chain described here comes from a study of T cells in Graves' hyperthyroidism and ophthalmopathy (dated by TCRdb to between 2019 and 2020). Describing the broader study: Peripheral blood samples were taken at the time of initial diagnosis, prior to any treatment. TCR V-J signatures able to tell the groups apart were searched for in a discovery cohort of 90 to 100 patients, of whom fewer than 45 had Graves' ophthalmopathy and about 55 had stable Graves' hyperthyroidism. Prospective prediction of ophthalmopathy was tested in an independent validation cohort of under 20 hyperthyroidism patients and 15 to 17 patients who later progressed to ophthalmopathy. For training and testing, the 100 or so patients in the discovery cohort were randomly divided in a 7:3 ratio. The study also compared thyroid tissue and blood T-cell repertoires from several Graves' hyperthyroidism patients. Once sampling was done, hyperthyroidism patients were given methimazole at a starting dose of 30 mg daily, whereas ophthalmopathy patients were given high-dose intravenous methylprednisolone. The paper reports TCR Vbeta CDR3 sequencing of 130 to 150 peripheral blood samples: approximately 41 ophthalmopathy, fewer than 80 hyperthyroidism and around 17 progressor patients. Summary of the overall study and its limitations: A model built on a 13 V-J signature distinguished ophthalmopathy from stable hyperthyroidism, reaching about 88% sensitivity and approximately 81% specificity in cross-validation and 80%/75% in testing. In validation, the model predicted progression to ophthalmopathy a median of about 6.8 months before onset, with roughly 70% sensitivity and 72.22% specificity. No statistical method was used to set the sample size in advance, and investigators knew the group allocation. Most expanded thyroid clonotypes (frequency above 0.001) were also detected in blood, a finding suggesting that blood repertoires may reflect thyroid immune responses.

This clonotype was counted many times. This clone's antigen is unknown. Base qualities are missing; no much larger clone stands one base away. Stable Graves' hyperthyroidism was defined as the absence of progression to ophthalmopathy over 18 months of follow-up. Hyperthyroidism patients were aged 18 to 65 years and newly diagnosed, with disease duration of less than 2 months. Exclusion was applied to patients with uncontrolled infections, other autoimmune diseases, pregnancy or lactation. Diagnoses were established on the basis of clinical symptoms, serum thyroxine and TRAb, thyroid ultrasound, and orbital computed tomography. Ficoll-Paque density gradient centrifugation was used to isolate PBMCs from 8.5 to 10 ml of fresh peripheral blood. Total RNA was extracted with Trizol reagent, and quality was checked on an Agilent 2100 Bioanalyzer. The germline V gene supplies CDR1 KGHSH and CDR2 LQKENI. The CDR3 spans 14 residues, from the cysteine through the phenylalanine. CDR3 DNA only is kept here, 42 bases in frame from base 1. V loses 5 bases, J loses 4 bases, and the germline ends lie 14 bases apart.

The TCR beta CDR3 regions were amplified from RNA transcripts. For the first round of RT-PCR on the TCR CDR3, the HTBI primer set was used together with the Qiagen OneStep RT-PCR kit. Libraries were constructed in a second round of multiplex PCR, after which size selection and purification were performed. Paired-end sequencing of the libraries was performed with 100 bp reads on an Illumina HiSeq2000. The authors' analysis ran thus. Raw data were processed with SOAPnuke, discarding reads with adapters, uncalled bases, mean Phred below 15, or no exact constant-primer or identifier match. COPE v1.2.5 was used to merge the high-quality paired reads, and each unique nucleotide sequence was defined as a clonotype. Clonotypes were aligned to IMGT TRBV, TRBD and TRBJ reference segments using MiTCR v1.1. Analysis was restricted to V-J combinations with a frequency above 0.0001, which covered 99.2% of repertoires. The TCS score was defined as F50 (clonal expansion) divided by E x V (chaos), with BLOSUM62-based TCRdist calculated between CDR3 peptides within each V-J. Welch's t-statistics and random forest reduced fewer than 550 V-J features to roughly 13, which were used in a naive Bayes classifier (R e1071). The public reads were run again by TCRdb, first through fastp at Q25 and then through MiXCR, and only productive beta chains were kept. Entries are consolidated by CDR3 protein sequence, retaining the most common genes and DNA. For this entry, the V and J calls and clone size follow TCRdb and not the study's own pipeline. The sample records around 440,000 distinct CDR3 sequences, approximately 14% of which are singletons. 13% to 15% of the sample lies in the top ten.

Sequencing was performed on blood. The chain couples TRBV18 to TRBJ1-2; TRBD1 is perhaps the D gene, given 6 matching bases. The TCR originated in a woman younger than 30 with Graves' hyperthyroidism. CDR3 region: CASSTKTGSYGYTF. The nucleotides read TGTGCCAGCTCAACAAAGACAGGATCCTATGGCTACACCTTC.